The entry below describes one T cell receptor (beta chain). Its cognate antigen is unknown. Trimming shortened V by 5 bases and J by 6 bases, and 11 bases separated the two germline ends. This CDR3 has 13 residues. This sample was taken from a study of blood T cells in healthy people across ages. Regarding the study as a whole: Whereas aged donors had fewer naive CD4+ cells, long-lived donors had more of them and higher diversity. Age advanced and TCR beta diversity per million T cells fell, roughly linearly.

Then a second PCR, running roughly 7 to 11 cycles, was carried out with a sample-barcoded 5' primer and a J-beta primer mix. Each CDR3 protein gets one entry after TCRdb re-called the 5' RACE reads with MiXCR. The table lists approximately 800,000 distinct CDR3 sequences, around 36% of them singletons. V is TRBV12-3 or TRBV12-4 and J is TRBJ1-5; no definite D call. The specimen was blood. The receptor comes from a man aged 18 to 29 in good health. In DNA, the CDR3 is TGTGCCAGCAGTCCCATTGGCGGTCAGCCCCAGCATTTT. Protein sequence: CASSPIGGQPQHF.